This is a list of T cell receptor beta chains from one sample in a study of beta chain features in type 1 diabetes. Produced via immunoSEQ multiplex PCR; TCRdb's table is partial and in-frame only. Here the sample spans 330,000 or so clones, around an eighth being singletons. The sample comprised naive CD4+ T cells from blood. The receptors come from a woman aged 18 to 35 with type 1 diabetes. CDR3s leave out the opening cysteine and the closing phenylalanine or tryptophan. The order of the fields is V gene, clone size, CDR3 protein. The size of a clone is reported for some rows only, either as once, few or many, or as a class for expanded clones.

v_call: TRBV28; clone_size: .; cdr3_aa: ASSSPGELF
v_call: TRBV29-1; clone_size: few; cdr3_aa: SVGFDINQPQH
v_call: TRBV29-1; clone_size: few; cdr3_aa: STAGDRGNTEAF
v_call: TRBV9; clone_size: few; cdr3_aa: ASSVNTGFYGYT
v_call: TRBV5-4; clone_size: .; cdr3_aa: ASSPRGAGPSNTGELF
v_call: TRBV7-2; clone_size: few; cdr3_aa: ASSSTSYNEQF
v_call: TRBV4-2; clone_size: few; cdr3_aa: ASSQPRLDSSYNEQF
v_call: TRBV7-6; clone_size: few; cdr3_aa: ASSLWPGETQY
v_call: TRBV7-2; clone_size: few; cdr3_aa: ASSLVGSLSYEQY
v_call: TRBV7-9; clone_size: few; cdr3_aa: ASSLAAGNQPQH
v_call: TRBV5-6; clone_size: .; cdr3_aa: ASSLRGGPVSYGYT
v_call: TRBV5-4; clone_size: .; cdr3_aa: ATKKSGLAVETQY
v_call: TRBV7-9; clone_size: few; cdr3_aa: ASRTGQVEKLF
v_call: TRBV5-4; clone_size: .; cdr3_aa: ASSLGLAIIDEQF
v_call: TRBV27; clone_size: few; cdr3_aa: AVGLRNTGELF
v_call: TRBV6-5; clone_size: few; cdr3_aa: ASRSAGGPYEQY
v_call: TRBV7-2; clone_size: .; cdr3_aa: ATSGGGTYNEQF
v_call: TRBV28; clone_size: .; cdr3_aa: ASSRTLGGYEQY
v_call: TRBV5-1; clone_size: .; cdr3_aa: ASSLDPKPYGYT
v_call: TRBV30; clone_size: few; cdr3_aa: ACQGTGRVGELF
v_call: TRBV9; clone_size: .; cdr3_aa: ASSVGGGTNNEQF
v_call: TRBV5-4; clone_size: .; cdr3_aa: ASSLAGGTPEDTQY
v_call: TRBV7-9; clone_size: few; cdr3_aa: ASERSSGAYEQY
v_call: TRBV28; clone_size: few; cdr3_aa: ASSLGGYYEQY
v_call: TRBV5-1; clone_size: .; cdr3_aa: ASSLGLRGTEADTQY
v_call: TRBV7-9; clone_size: few; cdr3_aa: ASSLREGPYEQY
v_call: TRBV29-1; clone_size: few; cdr3_aa: SVTGGMNTEAF
v_call: TRBV5-1; clone_size: few; cdr3_aa: ASSLESEQF
v_call: TRBV15; clone_size: few; cdr3_aa: ATSRVGTGVLRAAF
v_call: TRBV18; clone_size: .; cdr3_aa: ASSPPVSEAF
v_call: TRBV20-1; clone_size: .; cdr3_aa: SAPNMEGYT
v_call: TRBV28; clone_size: few; cdr3_aa: ASSLWLERAGVGVTYEQY
v_call: TRBV7-8; clone_size: .; cdr3_aa: ASSLVASGVSGELF
v_call: TRBV28; clone_size: few; cdr3_aa: ASSPRLDGEQY
v_call: TRBV7-9; clone_size: .; cdr3_aa: ASSLEILAGGTGELF
v_call: TRBV4-2; clone_size: .; cdr3_aa: ASSRYSGRDNEQF
v_call: TRBV4-3; clone_size: few; cdr3_aa: ASSQDGDRAPYGYT
v_call: TRBV7-9; clone_size: .; cdr3_aa: ATVAGSSGANVLT
v_call: TRBV25-1; clone_size: few; cdr3_aa: ASSEVTRGGTGELF
v_call: TRBV30; clone_size: .; cdr3_aa: AWVKRLAGVGTQY
v_call: TRBV6-1; clone_size: .; cdr3_aa: ASSGAGAGTGELF
v_call: TRBV29-1; clone_size: few; cdr3_aa: SVERVTKNIQY
v_call: TRBV28; clone_size: few; cdr3_aa: ASSFSAQNYGYT
v_call: TRBV28; clone_size: .; cdr3_aa: ASSLVGTRGF
v_call: TRBV7-3; clone_size: few; cdr3_aa: ASRTTGGTDTQY
v_call: TRBV20-1; clone_size: .; cdr3_aa: SAQAGYT
v_call: TRBV7-3; clone_size: .; cdr3_aa: ASSPTSGTYNEQF
v_call: TRBV5-1; clone_size: .; cdr3_aa: ASSPQTGQGLFNEQF
v_call: TRBV2; clone_size: few; cdr3_aa: ASRADSSGANVLT
v_call: TRBV29-1; clone_size: .; cdr3_aa: SVAEGLEYEQY
v_call: TRBV4-3; clone_size: .; cdr3_aa: ASSPRPARSSYNEQF
v_call: TRBV19; clone_size: few; cdr3_aa: ASSMGGQAASYEQY
v_call: TRBV10-3; clone_size: .; cdr3_aa: AISPPSGTDTQY
v_call: TRBV5-5; clone_size: .; cdr3_aa: ASSLGSHEKLF
v_call: TRBV5-6; clone_size: few; cdr3_aa: ASSRDTEQY
v_call: TRBV21-1; clone_size: few; cdr3_aa: ASSPDRAGHGEKLF
v_call: TRBV20-1; clone_size: .; cdr3_aa: SASGHEQF